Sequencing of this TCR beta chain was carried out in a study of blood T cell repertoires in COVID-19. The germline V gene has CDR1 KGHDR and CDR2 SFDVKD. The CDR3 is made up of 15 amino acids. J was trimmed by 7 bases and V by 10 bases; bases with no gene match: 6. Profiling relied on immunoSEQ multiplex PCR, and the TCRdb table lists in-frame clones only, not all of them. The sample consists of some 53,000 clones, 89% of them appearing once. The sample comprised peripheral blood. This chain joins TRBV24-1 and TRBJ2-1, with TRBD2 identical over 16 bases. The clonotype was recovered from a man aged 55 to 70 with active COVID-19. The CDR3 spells CATGTSGRAGNEQFF. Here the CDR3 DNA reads TGTGCCACAGGGACTAGCGGGAGGGCGGGAAATGAGCAGTTCTTC.